This TCR beta chain was retrieved from a study of T cell clones after liver transplantation. Study-wide context: Tolerance: complete withdrawal held at least one year, liver enzymes staying within twice normal.

This clone was detected only once. Its target is not known. Only in-frame clones appear in the TCRdb table, and some are missing; sequencing was by immunoSEQ multiplex PCR. Found here are tens of thousands of clones, 71% of them singletons; the top ten hold about 15%. V shed 4 bases, J shed 7 bases, and the junction held 13 bases outside the gene matches. Germline V gene data show CDR1 as SGHRS and CDR2 as YFSETQ. The CDR3 extends over 15 amino acids. Findings and limits, study-wide: A larger donor-reactive than third-party decline suggested partial antigen-specific deletion. A significant post-transplant drop in circulating graft-donor-reactive CD4 TCRbeta sequences occurred in most of the 8 subjects.

The specimen comprised CD4+ T cells from blood, sampled before liver transplant. This receptor was identified in a human donor who received a liver transplant. The rearrangement joins TRBV5-1 to TRBJ2-7; TRBD2 aligns across 8 bases. The DNA for the CDR3 is TGCGCCAGCAGCGACCCGGTCGGGGGGGCAGGGGAGCAGTACTTC. This encodes CASSDPVGGAGEQYF.